This entry features one TCR beta chain sequence. Its specificity is not known. This entry comes from a study of T cell repertoires in ileal Crohn's disease. Study overall: 35% were active smokers at surgery; median disease duration was 7.9 years.

Study-wide findings and caveats: Compared with non-smokers, active smokers at surgery showed more clonal expansions.

Measured with immunoSEQ multiplex PCR; TCRdb has only the in-frame clones, and not every one. Among some 28,000 clones listed, about 81% were seen once. The sample comprised ileal tissue. The sequence came from an adult with Crohn's disease.

The CDR3 DNA is TGTGCCAGCAGTTCCGGGACAGGGCGCAATCAGCCCCAGCATTTT. Translating gives CASSSGTGRNQPQHF. J is TRBJ1-5 and V is TRBV6-1, with TRBD1 matching 9 bases. V lost 5 bases and J lost 2; bases outside the gene matches: 4. There are 15 residues in the CDR3. Germline-derived CDR1 and CDR2 are MNHNS and SASEGT.